The clone carrying this T cell receptor beta chain was seen ten or more times. What it recognizes is unknown. Trimming removed 6 bases from V and 2 bases from J, with 11 bases in between. The CDR3 is 13 amino acids. Germline V gives CDR1 LNHDA, CDR2 SQIVND (reference sequence). TCRdb re-analysed the 5' RACE reads in MiXCR, keeping a single row per CDR3 protein. This table holds about 57,000 distinct CDR3 sequences, approximately 8% found once. The source of the sample is a study of T cells after yellow fever vaccination. Findings and caveats of the study: Primary-vaccination clones mostly resurfaced post-booster (nearly 97% CD4, just under 90% CD8). Contaminants from the bulk population, in the form of abundant clonotypes, could be found in FACS-sorted repertoires.

This sequence originates from a man aged 30-40 years who received the YFV17D yellow fever vaccine. The V call is TRBV19, the J call TRBJ2-7, with D tentatively TRBD2 (5 bases). Sequenced here: CD8+ T cells sorted from PBMCs, sampled 15 days after the yellow fever booster vaccination. CDR3 coding DNA: TGTGCCAGTAGGGCGGGCCCTACCTACGAGCAGTACTTC. This gives the protein CASRAGPTYEQYF.